These 31 T cell receptor beta chains originate from one sample sequenced in a study of cytomegalovirus exposure and HLA in healthy donors. Libraries were prepared by immunoSEQ multiplex PCR; TCRdb keeps only in-frame clonotypes and omits some of them. The sample carries 120,000 or so clones, around nine tenths recorded once. Sequencing was done on a sample of PBMCs. The receptor source for this set is a woman under 30 in good health and CMV-seronegative.

The CDR3 DNA reads TGTGCCAGCAGTTTGCCCGGGACAGGGTACAATGAGCAGTTCTTC. This codes for CASSLPGTGYNEQFF. The V gene is TRBV27, the J gene TRBJ2-1; TRBD1 agrees at 9 bases. The germline V gene encodes CDR1 MNHEY and CDR2 SMNVEV (reference sequence). The CDR3 is 15 residues long. V gave up 3 bases and J gave up 4 bases; unmatched junction bases: 4.

This sequence joins TRBV7-6 and TRBJ2-1; D call uncertain. This CDR3 spans 14 amino acids. Germline V CDR1 and CDR2: SGHVS, FNYEAQ. Trimming took off 1 base at V and 5 bases at J, with 9 bases between the two ends. CDR3 amino acids: CASSLVLEDNEQFF. In DNA, the CDR3 is TGTGCCAGCAGCTTAGTACTCGAAGACAATGAGCAGTTCTTC.

This clone was observed once. Sequence at one end of the junction differs from germline and may be a read error. This chain links TRBV7-9 with TRBJ2-1, with TRBD2 identical over 7 bases. From germline, CDR1 is SEHNR and CDR2 FQNEAQ (reference sequence). The CDR3 spans 15 residues. Here the CDR3 reads CASSLALAAFIEQFF. For the CDR3, the DNA is TGTGCCAGCAGCCTAGCTCTAGCGGCTTTCATTGAGCAGTTCTTC.

This chain's CDR3 is CASNLLDQSRTEAFF. The CDR3, as DNA: TGTGCCTCCAACCTCCTCGATCAGTCGAGGACTGAAGCTTTCTTT. The chain uses TRBV6-6 and TRBJ1-1; D is unresolved. Germline loops: CDR1 MNHNY, CDR2 SVGAGI (reference sequence). CDR3 length equals 15 residues. Trimming took off 11 bases at V and 5 bases at J, with 24 bases between the two ends.

This chain links TRBV9 with TRBJ1-2; 7 nucleotides match TRBD1. CDR1 is SGDLS and CDR2 is YYNGEE in the germline V gene. V shed 4 bases and J 3 bases; nucleotides not matched to a gene: 12. CDR3 size: 16 residues. This chain's CDR3 is CASSPTPTGSHYGYTF. Here the CDR3 DNA reads TGTGCCAGCAGCCCCACACCGACAGGGTCGCACTATGGCTACACCTTC.

The chain couples TRBV5-1 to TRBJ2-5; a possible D gene is TRBD1 (5 bases). The ends were cut back, 6 bases at V and 2 bases at J, with 8 bases in the middle. CDR1 SGHRS and CDR2 YFSETQ come from the germline V gene. The CDR3 length is 12 residues. The CDR3 is CASIGAQETQYF. The CDR3 DNA sequence: TGCGCCAGCATAGGGGCGCAAGAGACCCAGTACTTC.

V gene TRBV19 combines with J gene TRBJ2-1, with 13 bases matching TRBD2. CDR3 length equals 14 residues. J was trimmed by 4 bases and V by 6 bases; bases with no gene match: 0. Germline-derived CDR1 and CDR2 are LNHDA and SQIVND (reference sequence). This CDR3 reads CASRLAGGYNEQFF. As DNA, the CDR3 is TGTGCCAGTAGACTAGCGGGAGGGTACAATGAGCAGTTCTTC. The full variable domain, its missing parts supplied by reference TRBV19 and TRBJ2-1, is DGGITQSPKYLFRKEGQNVTLSCEQNLNHDAMYWYRQDPGQGLRLIYYSQIVNDFQKGDIAEGYSVSREKKESFPLTVTSAQKNPTAFYLCASRLAGGYNEQFFGPGTRLTVL.

V gene TRBV7-8 combines with J gene TRBJ1-5; D remains ambiguous. The length of the CDR3 is 18 residues. In germline, CDR1 is SGHVS, CDR2 FQNEAQ. The V gene lost 5 bases and the J gene lost 0 bases, with 20 bases spanning the gap. CDR3 region: CASSPGRRGIYSNQPQHF. CDR3 nucleotides: TGTGCCAGCAGCCCCGGCCGTCGGGGAATCTATAGCAATCAGCCCCAGCATTTT.

The chain recombines TRBV15 with TRBJ2-1, with no clear D. The CDR3 length is 16 residues. V lost 0 bases, J lost 9 bases, and 18 bases lay in between. Germline loops: CDR1 LNHNV, CDR2 YYDKDF (reference sequence). The CDR3 DNA reads as TGTGCCACCAGCAGAGATCGAGGCACCATCGGCGGTGAGCAGTTCTTC. Encoded protein: CATSRDRGTIGGEQFF.

The chain recombines TRBV11-1 with TRBJ1-2; no clear D gene. V lost 2 bases to trimming and J lost 0 bases, with 7 bases between them. From germline, CDR1 is SGHAT and CDR2 FQDESV (reference sequence). The length of the CDR3 is 14 residues. CDR3 protein: CASSLSGSNYGYTF. The CDR3 DNA reads TGTGCCAGCAGCTTATCCGGTTCTAACTATGGCTACACCTTC.

The V and J genes are TRBV6-4 and TRBJ1-1; TRBD1 matches 10 bases. Trimming removed 6 bases from V and 1 base from J; junction bases left unmatched: 2. CDR3 length: 14 residues. CDR1 is MRHNA and CDR2 is SNTAGT in the germline V gene. CDR3 sequence reads: CASSRDRGNTEAFF. CDR3 in DNA: TGTGCCAGCAGCAGGGACAGGGGGAACACTGAAGCTTTCTTT.

This clone has a handful of counts. V usage is TRBV29-1 and J usage is TRBJ2-1; D is unresolved. Trimming removed 5 bases from V and 6 bases from J, with 11 bases in between. Germline CDR1 and CDR2: SQVTM and ANQGSEA. The length of the CDR3 is 12 residues. In DNA form, the CDR3 reads TGCAGCGTTCGCCCCTCTAGCAATGAGCAGTTCTTC. It is translated as CSVRPSSNEQFF.

The chain uses TRBV28 and TRBJ2-7; D is possibly TRBD1 (6 bases). Trimming stripped 8 bases from V and 2 bases from J, with 22 bases between. The germline V gene has CDR1 MDHEN and CDR2 SYDVKM. CDR3 length: 16 amino acids. For the CDR3, the DNA is TGTGCCAGCGGGGAACTAGGGGGAGCCGGGACCTACGAGCAGTACTTC. Protein: CASGELGGAGTYEQYF.

The V gene is TRBV2, the J gene TRBJ2-7; 9 bases map to TRBD1. The V segment lost 5 bases and the J segment 0 bases; nucleotides outside the gene matches: 5. CDR1 is SNHLY and CDR2 is FYNNEI in the germline V gene. This CDR3 is built from 15 residues. The CDR3 spells CASSPPQGASYEQYF. The DNA for the CDR3 is TGTGCCAGCAGTCCCCCACAGGGGGCCTCCTACGAGCAGTACTTC.

The chain joins TRBV11-3 to TRBJ2-7, with 8 bases identical to TRBD1. CDR3 length: 14 residues. The germline CDR1 and CDR2 sequences are SGHNT and YENEEA. The trim removed 4 bases at V and 6 bases at J, leaving 8 bases unmatched. CDR3 residues: CASSSRDDRGEQYF. CDR3 DNA sequence: TGTGCCAGCAGCTCTAGGGATGACAGGGGCGAGCAGTACTTC.

The chain couples TRBV29-1 to TRBJ2-2; D remains unclear. The germline V gene has CDR1 SQVTM and CDR2 ANQGSEA. The CDR3 spans 12 residues. V shed 5 bases and J shed 2 bases, with 6 bases lying between them. CDR3 region: CSVHGNTGELFF. Here the CDR3 DNA reads TGCAGCGTTCACGGTAACACCGGGGAGCTGTTTTTT.

The chain is built from TRBV6-1 and TRBJ2-4; 7 bases fit TRBD2. This CDR3 has 13 amino acids. V shed 10 bases and J 6 bases; nucleotides not matched to a gene: 9. Germline loops: CDR1 MNHNS, CDR2 SASEGT. For the CDR3, the DNA is TGTGCCATCGCAGGGACTACCGCAAACATTCAGTACTTC. This gives the protein CAIAGTTANIQYF.

In DNA form, the CDR3 reads TGTGCCAGCAGCTTGGGCGGAGCCTATGGCTACACCTTC. This encodes CASSLGGAYGYTF. The gene calls are TRBV5-6 and TRBJ1-2; D ambiguous. Germline V gene data show CDR1 as SGHDT and CDR2 as YYEEEE. CDR3 length: 13 amino acids. Trimming cost V 0 bases and J 4 bases, with 7 bases left between them.

CDR3 bases: TGTGCCAGCAGCTTGGGTGGGCTAGCGGGAGAGACCCAGTACTTC. Amino acids: CASSLGGLAGETQYF. J is TRBJ2-5 and V is TRBV5-6; 8 positions match TRBD2. There are 15 residues in the CDR3. Germline V lookup: CDR1 SGHDT, CDR2 YYEEEE. V was clipped by 0 bases and J by 4 bases; unmatched bases: 5. The full variable domain, completed using reference TRBV5-6 and TRBJ2-5, is DAGVTQSPTHLIKTRGQQVTLRCSPKSGHDTVSWYQQALGQGPQFIFQYYEEEERQRGNFPDRFSGHQFPNYSSELNVNALLLGDSALYLCASSLGGLAGETQYFGPGTRLLVL.

The chain has TRBV30 and TRBJ2-7; possibly TRBD1 for D (6 bases). V was cut by 1 base and J by 6 bases, with 16 bases left in between. The CDR3 is 14 residues long. Germline-derived CDR1 and CDR2 are GTSNPN and SVGIG (reference sequence). The DNA for the CDR3 is TGTGCCTGGAGTGGACGACAGGCCCCTCGCGAGCAGTACTTC. Its protein product is CAWSGRQAPREQYF.

This sequence joins TRBV7-6 and TRBJ1-5; D unclear. Trimming removed 3 bases from V and 5 bases from J, with 14 bases in between. CDR1 is SGHVS, CDR2 FNYEAQ, per germline. The CDR3 runs to 15 residues. CDR3 DNA: TGTGCCAGCAGCTTTGAGGCGGGAATAGATCAGCCCCAGCATTTT. It encodes CASSFEAGIDQPQHF.

This sequence joins TRBV7-6 and TRBJ2-3; 10 bases agree with TRBD1. The V segment lost 0 bases and the J segment 5 bases; nucleotides outside the gene matches: 5. The germline V gene has CDR1 SGHVS and CDR2 FNYEAQ. CDR3 length: 16 amino acids. The CDR3 nucleotides are TGTGCCAGCAGCTTAGCAGGACAGGGGGAAGGAGATACGCAGTATTTT. This encodes CASSLAGQGEGDTQYF.

This chain links TRBV10-1 with TRBJ2-3; 8 bases match TRBD2. This CDR3 is 17 amino acids long. V dropped 6 bases and J dropped 4; count of bases not matched to a gene: 15. Germline loops: CDR1 WNHNN, CDR2 SYGVQD (reference sequence). The CDR3 spells CASSGGAPKQGSDTQYF. In DNA form, the CDR3 reads TGCGCCAGCAGCGGGGGGGCGCCTAAGCAGGGGTCAGATACGCAGTATTTT.

The rearrangement joins TRBV7-9 to TRBJ2-4; 7 bases map to TRBD2. In germline, CDR1 is SEHNR, CDR2 FQNEAQ (reference sequence). V shed 1 base and J 7 bases; nucleotides not matched to a gene: 10. The CDR3 has 16 residues. The CDR3 reads CASSLDVGGSYNIQYF. The CDR3 DNA sequence: TGTGCCAGCAGCTTAGATGTGGGGGGGAGTTATAACATTCAGTACTTC.

V is TRBV7-9 and J is TRBJ1-1; D gene unclear. Germline CDR1 reads SEHNR; CDR2 reads FQNEAQ (reference sequence). Trimming left V 4 bases short and J 6 bases short, with 6 bases between. The CDR3 runs 11 residues. The CDR3 bases are TGTGCCAGCAGCTGGGCCCCTGAAGCTTTCTTT. Translation gives CASSWAPEAFF.

The J gene is TRBJ2-1, the V gene TRBV5-1, with TRBD2 identical over 8 bases. The germline CDR1 and CDR2 sequences are SGHRS and YFSETQ. Trimming at V came to 0 bases and at J to 6 bases, leaving 8 bases not matched to a gene. The CDR3 extends over 16 amino acids. CDR3 coding DNA: TGCGCCAGCAGCTTGGTTGGAGCGGGAGCGGGCAATGAGCAGTTCTTC. The encoded protein is CASSLVGAGAGNEQFF.

The rearrangement links TRBV6-1 to TRBJ2-7; D perhaps matches TRBD2 (5 bases). This CDR3 comprises 15 residues. Germline V CDR1 and CDR2: MNHNS, SASEGT. The V gene lost 5 bases and the J gene lost 3 bases, with 17 bases spanning the gap. CDR3 residues: CASSRLSSGLYEQYF. CDR3 nucleotides: TGTGCCAGCAGTCGCCTGTCCAGCGGACTCTACGAGCAGTACTTC.

The J gene is TRBJ1-1, the V gene TRBV4-1; no reliable D call. Trimming removed 1 base at V and 10 bases at J, with 7 bases between. Germline V lookup: CDR1 MGHRA, CDR2 YSYEKL. This CDR3 has 11 amino acids. The CDR3 DNA follows: TGCGCCAGCAGCCAAGGGGGAGGAGCTTTCTTT. Protein sequence: CASSQGGGAFF.

As regards this clone: The sample carries other DNA sequences with the same CDR3. The V and J genes are TRBV27 and TRBJ1-2; weak D call: TRBD1 (5 bases). The V end lost 3 bases, the J end lost 2 bases, and 7 bases lay between the germline ends. This CDR3 region has 13 residues. From germline, CDR1 is MNHEY and CDR2 SMNVEV (reference sequence). The DNA for the CDR3 is TGTGCCAGCAGTTTGACAGCGAACTATGGCTACACCTTC. This sequence encodes CASSLTANYGYTF.

The chain uses TRBV11-2 and TRBJ2-5, with TRBD2 matching over 13 bases. The CDR3 loop spans 16 amino acids. J lost 4 bases, V lost 6 bases, and 8 bases had no gene match. Germline V gene sequence: CDR1 SGHAT, CDR2 FQNNGV. The CDR3 region has the DNA TGTGCCAGCAGTCCTGAATGGACTAGCGGGAGAGAGACCCAGTACTTC. Translated, it gives CASSPEWTSGRETQYF.

The chain has TRBV7-9 and TRBJ2-1, with TRBD2 matching 13 bases. After removal of 5 bases from V and 4 bases from J, the junction contained 5 bases not matched to a gene. This CDR3 has 16 amino acids. Germline V gene data show CDR1 as SEHNR and CDR2 as FQNEAQ (reference sequence). CDR3 coding DNA: TGTGCCAGCAGCCCGGGACTAGCGGGACGATACAATGAGCAGTTCTTC. This sequence encodes CASSPGLAGRYNEQFF.